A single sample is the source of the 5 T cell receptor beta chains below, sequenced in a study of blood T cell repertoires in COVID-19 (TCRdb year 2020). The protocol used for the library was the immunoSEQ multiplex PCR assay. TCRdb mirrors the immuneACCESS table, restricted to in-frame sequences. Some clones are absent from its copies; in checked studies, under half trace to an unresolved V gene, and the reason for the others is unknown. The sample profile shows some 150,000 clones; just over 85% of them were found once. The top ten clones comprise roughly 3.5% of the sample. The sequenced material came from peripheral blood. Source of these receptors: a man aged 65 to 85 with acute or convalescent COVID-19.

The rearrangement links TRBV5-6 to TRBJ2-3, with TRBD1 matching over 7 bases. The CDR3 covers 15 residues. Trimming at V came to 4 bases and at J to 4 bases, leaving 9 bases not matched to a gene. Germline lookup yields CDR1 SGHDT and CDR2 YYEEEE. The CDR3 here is CASSLTGLNSDTQYF. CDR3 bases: TGTGCCAGCAGCCTGACAGGGTTGAATTCAGATACGCAGTATTTT.

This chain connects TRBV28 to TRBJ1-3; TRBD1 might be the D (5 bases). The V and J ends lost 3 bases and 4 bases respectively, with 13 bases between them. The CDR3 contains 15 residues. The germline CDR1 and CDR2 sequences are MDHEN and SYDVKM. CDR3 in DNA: TGTGCCAGCAGTTTTGGGGCGTTCGCGGGAAACACCATATATTTT. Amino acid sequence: CASSFGAFAGNTIYF.

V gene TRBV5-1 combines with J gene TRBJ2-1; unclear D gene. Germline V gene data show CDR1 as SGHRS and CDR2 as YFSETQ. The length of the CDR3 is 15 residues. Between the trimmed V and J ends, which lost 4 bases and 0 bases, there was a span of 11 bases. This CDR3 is CASSPALSSYNEQFF. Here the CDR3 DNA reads TGCGCCAGCAGCCCTGCGCTTAGCTCCTACAATGAGCAGTTCTTC.

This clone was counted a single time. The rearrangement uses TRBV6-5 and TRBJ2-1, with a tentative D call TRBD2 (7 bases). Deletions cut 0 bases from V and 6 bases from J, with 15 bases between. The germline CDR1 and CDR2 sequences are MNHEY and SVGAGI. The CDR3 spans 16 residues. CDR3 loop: CASSYSRGALGNEQFF. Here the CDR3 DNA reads TGTGCCAGCAGTTACTCCCGGGGGGCGCTGGGCAATGAGCAGTTCTTC.

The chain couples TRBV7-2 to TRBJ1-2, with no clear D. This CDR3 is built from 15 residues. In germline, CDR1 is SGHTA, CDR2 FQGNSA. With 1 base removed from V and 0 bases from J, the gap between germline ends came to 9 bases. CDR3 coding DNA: TGTGCCAGCAGCTTAGTGCGGGCCTCTAACTATGGCTACACCTTC. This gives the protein CASSLVRASNYGYTF. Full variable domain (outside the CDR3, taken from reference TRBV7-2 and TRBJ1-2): GAGVSQSPSNKVTEKGKDVELRCDPISGHTALYWYRQSLGQGLEFLIYFQGNSAPDKSGLPSDRFSAERTGGSVSTLTIQRTQQEDSAVYLCASSLVRASNYGYTFGSGTRLTVV.